This T cell receptor beta chain was recorded in a study of neurological immune-mediated disorders. Overall study findings and caveats: HTLV-1-associated myelopathy showed the most TCR clonal expansion; multiple sclerosis the least, below healthy controls.

This clonotype was recorded at least ten times. No antigen is known for it. Preparation of the unsorted libraries drew on 2 million PBMCs stored at -80 C. V was pared by 8 bases and J by 5 bases, with 15 bases between. The CDR3 runs 13 residues. Synthesis of cDNA used 5'RACE (with 10-nucleotide random UMIs). TCRdb processed the 5' RACE reads anew with MiXCR; each CDR3 protein has one entry. This sample yields tens of thousands of distinct CDR3 sequences, of which about a tenth are seen a single time; under 2% belongs to the top ten. Sequencing was carried out using PBMCs. The V and J genes are TRBV12-3 or TRBV12-4 and TRBJ2-5; D may be TRBD2 (6 bases). The clonotype was recovered from a man aged 35 to 55 in good health. The CDR3 loop reads CASGNGGMETQYF. The CDR3 DNA follows: TGTGCCAGCGGGAATGGGGGGATGGAGACCCAGTACTTC.